These 32 T cell receptor beta chains originate from one sample sequenced in a study of blood T cell repertoires in COVID-19. Using immunoSEQ multiplex PCR, the repertoire was profiled, and TCRdb retains in-frame clones only, with some absent. This table has about 200,000 clones, nearly 90% appearing once. The specimen was peripheral blood. The origin of the receptors is a woman between 35 and 50 years old who had recovered from COVID-19.

The chain uses TRBV7-9 and TRBJ2-7; possibly TRBD2 for D (5 bases). Deletions cut 3 bases from V and 4 bases from J, with 10 bases between. The CDR3 has 13 amino acids. Germline assignment: CDR1 SEHNR and CDR2 FQNEAQ (reference sequence). The CDR3 sequence is CASSFEGTYEQYF. As DNA, the CDR3 is TGTGCCAGCAGCTTCGAGGGAACATACGAGCAGTACTTC.

The rearrangement joins TRBV18 to TRBJ1-2; the D gene is possibly TRBD1 (6 bases). Germline V CDR1 and CDR2: KGHSH, LQKENI. The CDR3 runs to 13 residues. V gave up 7 bases and J gave up 4 bases, with 13 bases separating them. The CDR3 loop is CASFRGAGYGYTF. DNA of the CDR3: TGTGCCAGCTTCCGGGGGGCAGGCTATGGCTACACCTTC.

The rearrangement joins TRBV29-1 to TRBJ1-1; tentatively, D is TRBD1 (6 bases). The germline gives CDR1 SQVTM, CDR2 ANQGSEA. The CDR3 consists of 13 residues. The ends were cut back, 6 bases at V and 0 bases at J, with 11 bases in the middle. As DNA, the CDR3 is TGCAGCGTGAAGACAGGTCTGAACACTGAAGCTTTCTTT. This translates into CSVKTGLNTEAFF.

Regarding this clone: The same CDR3 arises from other DNA sequences in this sample as well. The J gene is TRBJ1-1, the V gene TRBV18; D is unresolved. The V gene lost 3 bases and the J gene lost 4 bases, with 9 bases spanning the gap. CDR1 and CDR2 (germline): KGHSH, LQKENI. This CDR3 comprises 13 residues. This CDR3 reads CASSPGGSTEAFF. The CDR3 bases are TGTGCCAGCTCACCCGGAGGGAGCACTGAAGCTTTCTTT. The full variable domain, with the rest looked up from reference TRBV18 and TRBJ1-1, is NAGVMQNPRHLVRRRGQEARLRCSPMKGHSHVYWYRQLPEEGLKFMVYLQKENIIDESGMPKERFSAEFPKEGPSILRIQQVVRGDSAAYFCASSPGGSTEAFFGQGTRLTVV.

The V call is TRBV30, the J call TRBJ1-1; 9 bases are a match to TRBD1. The germline V gene has CDR1 GTSNPN and CDR2 SVGIG (reference sequence). Trimming cost V 3 bases and J 11 bases; bases outside gene matches: 13. This CDR3 is 14 amino acids long. The CDR3 bases are TGTGCCTGGAGATCTTCCGGGACAGGGCTGAAGGCTTTCTTT. Protein product: CAWRSSGTGLKAFF.

V gene TRBV4-2 combines with J gene TRBJ2-4, with TRBD1 matching over 12 bases. Germline V gives CDR1 LGHNA, CDR2 YNFKEQ. V lost 0 bases to trimming and J lost 1 base; unmatched junction nucleotides: 10. This CDR3 has 20 residues. The CDR3 sequence: CASSQDPGTGGRLAKNIQYF. The CDR3 coding sequence is TGTGCCAGCAGCCAAGATCCTGGGACAGGGGGCCGATTGGCCAAAAACATTCAGTACTTC.

V and J are TRBV19 and TRBJ1-2; 12 nucleotides agree with TRBD1. V lost 10 bases and J lost 3; bases outside the gene matches: 12. Per the germline V gene, CDR1 is LNHDA and CDR2 is SQIVND (reference sequence). This CDR3 is 16 amino acids long. The CDR3, as DNA: TGTGCCACAAAACGGGACAGGGGGCTAGGTGACTATGGCTACACCTTC. As protein: CATKRDRGLGDYGYTF.

The chain joins TRBV5-1 to TRBJ2-1; TRBD2 aligns across 7 bases. The CDR3 has 15 amino acids. From germline, CDR1 is SGHRS and CDR2 YFSETQ. Losses at the gene ends were 0 bases for V and 4 bases for J; bases not matched to a gene: 4. CDR3 residues: CASSLGGSLYNEQFF. In DNA form, the CDR3 reads TGCGCCAGCAGCTTGGGCGGGAGCCTATACAATGAGCAGTTCTTC.

This sequence joins TRBV10-3 and TRBJ2-3; TRBD2 matches 15 bases. V lost 8 bases to trimming and J lost 2 bases; unmatched junction nucleotides: 2. The CDR3 runs 15 residues. CDR1 is ENHRY, CDR2 SYGVKD, per germline. The chain's CDR3 is CAIRTSGRVTDTQYF. CDR3 bases: TGTGCCATCCGGACTAGCGGGAGGGTCACAGATACGCAGTATTTT.

The sample holds a few counts of this clone. The J gene is TRBJ1-5, the V gene TRBV19; TRBD1 agrees at 7 bases. The CDR3 covers 13 residues. Losses at the gene ends were 8 bases for V and 4 bases for J; bases not matched to a gene: 5. Per germline, CDR1 LNHDA and CDR2 SQIVND (reference sequence). As DNA, the CDR3 is TGTGCCAGTGGGGGGACAGTTAATCAGCCCCAGCATTTT. Translated: CASGGTVNQPQHF.

The V and J genes are TRBV7-2 and TRBJ2-6, with 8 bases aligning to TRBD1. In germline, CDR1 is SGHTA, CDR2 FQGNSA. V was clipped by 3 bases and J by 0 bases; unmatched bases: 7. The CDR3 length is 18 residues. CDR3 bases: TGTGCCAGCAGCTTTCAGGGACAGGTCCCCTCTGGGGCCAACGTCCTGACTTTC. Its translation: CASSFQGQVPSGANVLTF.

The V and J genes are TRBV9 and TRBJ2-3, with a weak D call TRBD1 (6 bases). V was cut by 3 bases and J by 5 bases, with 16 bases left in between. Per the germline V gene, CDR1 is SGDLS and CDR2 is YYNGEE. The CDR3 extends over 15 amino acids. CDR3: CASSEQGSPVDTQYF. The CDR3 DNA follows: TGTGCCAGCAGCGAGCAGGGGTCTCCTGTAGATACGCAGTATTTT.

V is TRBV18 and J is TRBJ1-3; 7 bases match TRBD1. In germline, CDR1 is KGHSH, CDR2 LQKENI. The CDR3 has 16 residues. The ends lost 4 bases at V and 0 bases at J; junction bases unmatched: 6. CDR3 amino acids: CASSLKGDSSGNTIYF. The CDR3 DNA follows: TGTGCCAGCTCACTGAAGGGGGACAGCTCTGGAAACACCATATATTTT.

The rearrangement joins TRBV6-2 or TRBV6-3 to TRBJ2-7; 15 nucleotides align to TRBD2. There are 18 residues in the CDR3. Unmatched junction bases numbered 8, after V lost 5 bases and J lost 0 bases. Germline V gives CDR1 MNHEY, CDR2 SVGEGT. The CDR3 region has the DNA TGTGCCAGCAGTGCCGCCGGGACTAGCGGGAGGATCTCCTACGAGCAGTACTTC. The encoded protein is CASSAAGTSGRISYEQYF.

This clone was seen a few times. The chain carries TRBV4-1 and TRBJ2-1; TRBD2 agrees at 16 bases. Germline V CDR1 and CDR2: MGHRA, YSYEKL. The V and J ends lost 0 bases and 8 bases, in that order; junction bases with no gene match: 4. The CDR3 runs 17 residues. The DNA of the CDR3 is TGCGCCAGCAGCCAAGAGGGACTAGCGGGAGGGCTTTATGAGCAGTTCTTC. Translating it yields CASSQEGLAGGLYEQFF.

The V call is TRBV3-1 (or the pseudogene TRBV3-2), the J call TRBJ2-1, with TRBD2 matching 13 bases. Germline V gene sequence: CDR1 LGHDT, CDR2 YNNKEL (reference sequence). After removal of 4 bases from V and 7 bases from J, the junction contained 10 bases not matched to a gene. The CDR3 is made up of 17 amino acids. CDR3 DNA: TGTGCCAGCAGCCGAAGTGGGACTAGCGGGATAATAAATGAGCAGTTCTTC. This gives the protein CASSRSGTSGIINEQFF.

The chain has TRBV14 and TRBJ2-1; a weak D match, TRBD2 (6 bases). There are 13 residues in the CDR3. The V end was cut by 0 bases, the J end by 12 bases, with 12 bases between. Germline V gives CDR1 SGHDN, CDR2 FVKESK. The CDR3 region is CASSQDRAGGQFF. In nucleotides, the CDR3 is TGTGCCAGCAGCCAAGATCGGGCCGGGGGGCAGTTCTTC.

The chain joins TRBV11-2 to TRBJ2-2, with TRBD2 identical over 10 bases. CDR1 is SGHAT, CDR2 FQNNGV, per germline. The CDR3 loop spans 15 amino acids. V was clipped by 4 bases and J by 4 bases; unmatched bases: 3. The CDR3 sequence: CASSSSGSRTGELFF. The DNA of the CDR3 is TGTGCCAGCAGCTCTAGCGGGAGTCGCACCGGGGAGCTGTTTTTT.

V gene TRBV11-3 combines with J gene TRBJ2-2; 8 nucleotides match TRBD1. The CDR3 is 16 amino acids. Germline V CDR1 and CDR2: SGHNT, YENEEA. Trimming removed 6 bases from V and 6 bases from J; junction bases left unmatched: 12. CDR3 nucleotides: TGTGCCAGCAGTGGCGGACAGGGCTCTGGGGCCGGGGAGCTGTTTTTT. Its protein product is CASSGGQGSGAGELFF.

This clone was recorded once. The chain employs TRBV28 and TRBJ1-6; D gene unclear. Germline V gives CDR1 MDHEN, CDR2 SYDVKM. V lost 6 bases, J lost 7 bases, and 16 bases lay in between. This CDR3 contains 15 residues. CDR3: CASRGGGEGNSPLHF. CDR3 nucleotides: TGTGCCAGCAGGGGAGGTGGGGAGGGAAATTCACCCCTCCACTTT. The full variable domain, in which reference TRBV28 and TRBJ1-6 provide the parts outside the CDR3, is DVKVTQSSRYLVKRTGEKVFLECVQDMDHENMFWYRQDPGLGLRLIYFSYDVKMKEKGDIPEGYSVSREKKERFSLILESASTNQTSMYLCASRGGGEGNSPLHFGNGTRLTVT.

The chain has TRBV18 and TRBJ2-7, with D possibly being TRBD2 (5 bases). The CDR3 contains 16 residues. Germline values: CDR1 KGHSH, CDR2 LQKENI. The V and J ends lost 2 bases and 1 base respectively, with 15 bases between them. Written as DNA, the CDR3 is TGTGCCAGCTCACCAGTTAGGGTAGCGACTTCCTACGAGCAGTACTTC. Protein: CASSPVRVATSYEQYF. The variable domain in full, completed from reference TRBV18 and TRBJ2-7, reads NAGVMQNPRHLVRRRGQEARLRCSPMKGHSHVYWYRQLPEEGLKFMVYLQKENIIDESGMPKERFSAEFPKEGPSILRIQQVVRGDSAAYFCASSPVRVATSYEQYFGPGTRLTVT.

CDR3 region: CASSVRGANTGELFF. For the CDR3, the DNA is TGTGCCAGCAGCGTACGCGGGGCTAACACCGGGGAGCTGTTTTTT. The rearrangement uses TRBV9 and TRBJ2-2, with D perhaps TRBD2 (6 bases). This CDR3 is 15 amino acids long. The germline gives CDR1 SGDLS, CDR2 YYNGEE. The germline V and J ends were trimmed by 1 base and 2 bases, with 9 bases remaining between them.

The chain combines TRBV7-6 with TRBJ2-1; the match to TRBD2 covers 7 bases. The trim removed 5 bases at V and 0 bases at J, leaving 10 bases unmatched. The CDR3 runs to 17 residues. Germline assignment: CDR1 SGHVS and CDR2 FNYEAQ. The CDR3 reads CASSQGLNRSSYNEQFF. CDR3 sequence (DNA): TGTGCCAGCAGCCAGGGACTAAATCGCAGCTCCTACAATGAGCAGTTCTTC.

The gene calls are TRBV6-5 and TRBJ2-7; a weak D match, TRBD1 (5 bases). Trimming shortened V by 2 bases and J by 2 bases, and 10 bases separated the two germline ends. Germline assignment: CDR1 MNHEY and CDR2 SVGAGI. The CDR3 covers 14 residues. CDR3 in amino acids: CASSYPGSPYEQYF. The CDR3 DNA reads TGTGCCAGCAGTTACCCAGGGTCCCCCTACGAGCAGTACTTC.

The chain joins TRBV7-2 to TRBJ2-3; D is unclear. The CDR3 loop spans 18 amino acids. Trimming pared 1 base from V and 0 bases from J, leaving 17 bases between. Germline V gives CDR1 SGHTA, CDR2 FQGNSA. The CDR3 here is CASSLVARRLSSTDTQYF. The CDR3 nucleotides are TGTGCCAGCAGCTTAGTTGCAAGGCGGCTATCTAGCACAGATACGCAGTATTTT.

The chain has TRBV13 and TRBJ2-7; the D is unclear. CDR1 is PRHDT, CDR2 FYEKMQ, per germline (reference sequence). The CDR3 loop spans 13 amino acids. With 5 bases removed from V and 2 bases from J, the gap between germline ends came to 10 bases. Here the CDR3 reads CASSHTIPYEQYF. CDR3 sequence (DNA): TGTGCCAGCAGCCACACTATCCCCTACGAGCAGTACTTC. Full variable domain (missing parts from reference TRBV13 and TRBJ2-7): AAGVIQSPRHLIKEKRETATLKCYPIPRHDTVYWYQQGPGQDPQFLISFYEKMQSDKGSIPDRFSAQQFSDYHSELNMSSLELGDSALYFCASSHTIPYEQYFGPGTRLTVT.

This clone was recorded a few times. V and J are TRBV2 and TRBJ1-2; D is unresolved. The length of the CDR3 is 12 residues. Between the trimmed V and J ends, which lost 8 bases and 3 bases, there was a span of 10 bases. CDR1 and CDR2 (germline): SNHLY, FYNNEI. This CDR3 is CASGGVDYGYTF. CDR3 DNA: TGTGCCAGCGGAGGAGTTGACTATGGCTACACCTTC.

The gene calls are TRBV28 and TRBJ1-2; TRBD1 might be the D (5 bases). The CDR3 extends over 15 amino acids. Germline assignment: CDR1 MDHEN and CDR2 SYDVKM. V dropped 1 base and J dropped 5 bases, with 14 bases sitting between them. CDR3 in DNA: TGTGCCAGCAGTTTATTTTACAGGAGAGGTTATGGCTACACCTTC. Protein: CASSLFYRRGYGYTF.

This CDR3 reads CASSNQKGVGNTGELFF. The DNA of the CDR3 is TGTGCCAGCAGCAACCAAAAGGGGGTGGGAAACACCGGGGAGCTGTTTTTT. The chain is built from TRBV21-1 and TRBJ2-2; the table gives TRBD1 as D, unverified against the DNA. TRBV21-1 is a documented pseudogene. The CDR3 is 17 amino acids.

The chain is built from TRBV30 and TRBJ2-1, with D possibly being TRBD2 (5 bases). CDR3 length equals 14 residues. The germline V and J ends were trimmed by 3 bases and 1 base, with 10 bases remaining between them. Germline assignment: CDR1 GTSNPN and CDR2 SVGIG (reference sequence). CDR3 in amino acids: CAWRRVGSYNEQFF. The CDR3 coding sequence is TGTGCCTGGAGGAGGGTAGGTTCCTACAATGAGCAGTTCTTC.

This rearrangement joins TRBV14 to TRBJ1-1, with no clear D. Germline values: CDR1 SGHDN, CDR2 FVKESK. The CDR3 consists of 14 residues. V lost 1 base and J 0 bases, leaving 6 bases between the germline ends. The CDR3 here is CASSQAGVNTEAFF. CDR3 in DNA: TGTGCCAGCAGCCAAGCCGGGGTGAACACTGAAGCTTTCTTT. The full variable domain, completed using reference TRBV14 and TRBJ1-1, is EAGVTQFPSHSVIEKGQTVTLRCDPISGHDNLYWYRRVMGKEIKFLLHFVKESKQDESGMPNNRFLAERTGGTYSTLKVQPAELEDSGVYFCASSQAGVNTEAFFGQGTRLTVV.

The chain links TRBV10-3 to TRBJ2-1, with 13 bases matching TRBD2. Germline trimming cut 7 bases from V and 4 bases from J; bases unmatched to any gene: 4. The CDR3 is 15 residues long. The germline CDR1 and CDR2 sequences are ENHRY and SYGVKD. The CDR3 DNA is TGTGCCATCAAAGGGACTAGCGGGGTTTACAATGAGCAGTTCTTC. This gives the protein CAIKGTSGVYNEQFF.